This paragraph covers one T cell receptor (beta chain) sequence. CDR1 and CDR2 from the germline V gene are DFQATT and SNEGSKA (reference sequence). The CDR3 is 11 residues long. Trimming at V came to 6 bases and at J to 9 bases, leaving 8 bases not matched to a gene. This specimen belongs to a study of shared clonotypes between healthy human individuals. The method was immunoSEQ multiplex PCR; TCRdb's version includes in-frame clones alone and lacks a portion of them. The table has 2 million to 2.5 million clones, about 94% seen once. The V and J genes are TRBV20-1 and TRBJ2-7; 7 positions agree with TRBD1. The sample comprised naive CD4+ T cells sorted from blood. This sample's subset: CD45RA+ positively selected. The TCR originated in a man younger than 35 in good health. The CDR3 spells CSAEQGLAQYF. For the CDR3, the DNA is TGCAGTGCAGAACAGGGGCTCGCGCAGTACTTC.